This T cell receptor beta chain comes out of a study of blood T cell repertoires in COVID-19. The overall study: COVID-19 samples collected from the United States, Italy and Spain covered acute and convalescent phases.

Germline CDR1 reads SGHAT; CDR2 reads FQNNGV. The CDR3 runs 15 residues. Between the trimmed V and J ends, which lost 5 bases and 1 base, there was a span of 13 bases. In the original analysis: Estimation of nucleated cell counts relied on the amplification of reference gene primers. Assay: immunoSEQ multiplex PCR; the TCRdb copy retains only in-frame clones and omits some. V, J and clone size reflect that table, while D and trimming were determined from the DNA. The sample carries around 250,000 clones, around four fifths recorded once. This chain joins TRBV11-2 and TRBJ2-3; the D gene is possibly TRBD1 (6 bases). The sample taken for sequencing was peripheral blood. The sequence derives from a man aged 55 to 69 who had recovered from COVID-19. CDR3 sequence reads: CASSPRGPGTDTQYF. CDR3 bases: TGTGCCAGCAGCCCCAGGGGCCCCGGCACAGATACGCAGTATTTT.